This TCR beta chain was observed in a study of cytomegalovirus exposure and HLA in healthy donors. Notes on the study in general: Near-uniform donor sequencing depth was presumed by presence/absence analyses. In an earlier analysis, about 90% or about 30%: the productive usage of most TCR beta V segments. As confirmed in vitro, a few CMV-associated chains were specific for CMV antigens.

V was pared by 5 bases and J by 2 bases, with 3 bases of the junction left unmatched. The CDR3 consists of 14 residues. Germline CDR1 is MNHEY and CDR2 is SMNVEV (reference sequence). It was with 60 Vbeta and 13 Jbeta primers that the PCR ran. Sequencing used immunoSEQ multiplex PCR; TCRdb keeps in-frame clones, though not all of them. The sample has about 200,000 clones, about 86% seen once. Of note for this clone: Antigen: not known.

The sample consisted of PBMCs. This receptor was taken from a woman in her twenties or thirties in good health and CMV-seronegative. This chain links TRBV27 with TRBJ2-7; 10 positions agree with TRBD1. CDR3 protein: CASSAGTGAYEQYF. The CDR3 bases are TGTGCCAGCAGTGCCGGGACAGGGGCCTACGAGCAGTACTTC.